This T cell receptor beta chain was documented in a study of regulatory T cells in long-lasting Graves disease. This clonotype was counted ten times or more. Germline CDR1 SNHLY, CDR2 FYNNEI. The CDR3 loop spans 11 amino acids. V lost 6 bases to trimming and J lost 7 bases, with 6 bases between them. Time point defined: newly diagnosed GD, antithyroid drugs for less than 3 months. Scientists built the TCR library using RNA that was extracted from PBMCs. The authors built TCR beta libraries using iRepertoire HTBI primers and Arm-PCR of CDR3 regions. TCRdb re-analysed the multiplex PCR reads in MiXCR, keeping a single row per CDR3 protein. The profile shows around 420,000 distinct CDR3 sequences, 14% to 15% of them singletons. The data were also submitted as part of a second study, on T cells in Graves' hyperthyroidism and ophthalmopathy.

This clonotype originated in a woman between 35 and 50 years old with Graves disease. The sample in question was peripheral blood mononuclear cells (PBMCs), obtained at new diagnosis, from a patient treated with antithyroid drugs. The chain joins TRBV2 to TRBJ2-2, with no clear D. The CDR3 loop is CASSVVGELFF. The CDR3 region has the DNA TGTGCCAGCAGCGTTGTCGGGGAGCTGTTTTTT.